Listed below are T cell receptor beta chains from one sample, sequenced in a study of technical replicates of blood from a handful of donors. Libraries were prepared by immunoSEQ multiplex PCR; TCRdb keeps only in-frame clonotypes and omits some of them. The sample shows approximately 75,000 clones, around 97% of them seen only once. The specimen sequenced was T cells isolated from PBMCs. Every receptor here comes from a human donor in good health. Each CDR3 is given with its conserved first and last residue. D genes are given only for firm matches. Part of the rows lack a size; the others show once, few, many or a class for expanded clones.

.	TRBV4-1	.	TRBJ2-2	TGCGCCAGCAGCCAACAGGGTGCCGGGGAGCTGTTTTTT	CASSQQGAGELFF
.	TRBV14	TRBD1	TRBJ2-1	TGTGCCAGCAGCTCAATACAGGGGAATGAGCAGTTCTTC	CASSSIQGNEQFF
.	TRBV11-3	TRBD1	TRBJ2-2	TGTGCCAGCAGCAATACAGGGGGCACCGGGGAGCTGTTTTTT	CASSNTGGTGELFF
.	TRBV7-3	TRBD1	TRBJ2-1	TGTGCCAGCAGCCTCGGGACAGGGCCATACAATGAGCAGTTCTTC	CASSLGTGPYNEQFF
.	TRBV30	.	TRBJ1-6	TGTGCCTGGACGGAGTTGGGACTCCTCCACTTT	CAWTELGLLHF
.	TRBV28	.	TRBJ2-7	TGTGCCAGCAGCCACCTGTTACAGGGTCCGGAGAAACCCCACTACGAGCAGTACTTC	CASSHLLQGPEKPHYEQYF
.	TRBV7-9	.	TRBJ1-2	TGTGCCAGCAGCTTTGACAGGTTTAAGATGAGCTACACCTTC	CASSFDRFKMSYTF
once	TRBV14	TRBD1	TRBJ1-6	TGTGCCAGCAGCCAAGATGGAATTTTTGGGCAGGGGGCTTGGAATTCACCCCTCCACTTT	CASSQDGIFGQGAWNSPLHF
.	TRBV30	.	TRBJ2-7	TGTGCCTGGTCATCCCTCTACGAGCAGTACTTC	CAWSSLYEQYF
.	TRBV5-1	.	TRBJ1-1	TGCGCCAGCAGCCCGATATACCGGGGGATGAACACTGAAGCTTTCTTT	CASSPIYRGMNTEAFF
.	TRBV5-4	TRBD2	TRBJ2-7	TGTGCCAGCAGCTCCGGACTAGCGGATCCCTACGAGCAGTACTTC	CASSSGLADPYEQYF
.	TRBV5-1	TRBD1	TRBJ2-7	TGCGCCAGCAGCTTGGAGGGGGCCGGCTCCTACGAGCAGTACTTC	CASSLEGAGSYEQYF
.	TRBV15	.	TRBJ2-1	TGTGCCACCCTTGTAACCGGCGGTGAGCAGTTCTTC	CATLVTGGEQFF
once	TRBV30	.	TRBJ2-1	TGTGCCTCGACCGGGGAGAGTGTCTACAATGAGCAGTTCTTC	CASTGESVYNEQFF
.	TRBV19	TRBD1	TRBJ2-2	TGTGCCAGTAACATACAGGGGGCGAACACCGGGGAGCTGTTTTTT	CASNIQGANTGELFF
.	TRBV4-1	TRBD1	TRBJ2-7	TGCGCCAGCAGCGATAGGGACAGCAGACCTACGGAGCAGTACTTC	CASSDRDSRPTEQYF
.	TRBV5-1	.	TRBJ1-4	TGCGCCAGCAGCTTGGGACAGACACCCGCAACTAATGAAAAACTGTTTTTT	CASSLGQTPATNEKLFF
.	TRBV13	.	TRBJ1-2	TGTGCCAGCAGCTTATTGGGCAAAAACTATGGCTACACCTTC	CASSLLGKNYGYTF
.	TRBV9	TRBD1	TRBJ2-5	TGTGCCAGCAGCGCGTACAAGGGTGCAGGGGGTGGTAGAGAGACCCAGTACTTC	CASSAYKGAGGGRETQYF
.	TRBV6-5	TRBD1	TRBJ2-1	TGTGCCAGCAGTTACGACAGGGGGCGGAACAATGAGCAGTTCTTC	CASSYDRGRNNEQFF
.	TRBV7-3	.	TRBJ1-2	TGTGCCAGCAGCTTAGATCCACAGGGCTACTATGGCTACACCTTC	CASSLDPQGYYGYTF
once	TRBV28	TRBD1	TRBJ1-3	TGTGCCAGCAGTTTACCGGGACAGGGGGCTGGAAACACCATATATTTT	CASSLPGQGAGNTIYF
.	TRBV4-2	.	TRBJ1-2	TGTGCCAGCAGCCCCCCAGGGCAGGCTAACTATGGCTACACCTTC	CASSPPGQANYGYTF
.	TRBV6-1	TRBD2	TRBJ2-5	TGTGCCAGCAGTGAAGCCGCGGGGGGCAGGTGGGAGACCCAGTACTTC	CASSEAAGGRWETQYF
.	TRBV19	.	TRBJ1-2	TGTGCCAGTAGTATATGGGGAGTTGGAGGCTACACCTTC	CASSIWGVGGYTF
.	TRBV10-3	TRBD1	TRBJ2-5	TGTGCCATTGGACAGGGTTTTCTATCGGAGACCCAGTACTTC	CAIGQGFLSETQYF
.	TRBV5-6	.	TRBJ2-4	TGTGCCAGCAGCTTGGGAGGTGGCAAAGCCAAAAACATTCAGTACTTC	CASSLGGGKAKNIQYF
.	TRBV6-6	.	TRBJ2-7	TGTGCCAGCAGCGCCTCAAGGGGGACCAGCTCCTACGAGCAGTACTTC	CASSASRGTSSYEQYF
.	TRBV2	TRBD1	TRBJ2-1	TGTGCCAGCAGTGGTACGTTTGCCATGACAGGGCAAACCTACAATGAGCAGTTCTTC	CASSGTFAMTGQTYNEQFF
.	TRBV15	.	TRBJ1-1	TGTGCCACCAGCAACACCCTGAACACTGAAGCTTTCTTT	CATSNTLNTEAFF
once	TRBV5-1	.	TRBJ2-6	TGCGCCAGCAGCTCGGGATCTGGGGCCAACGTCCTGACTTTC	CASSSGSGANVLTF
once	TRBV7-8	.	TRBJ1-3	TGTGCCAGCAGCTCGGGACTCTCCATATATTTT	CASSSGLSIYF
few	TRBV18	.	TRBJ1-5	TGTGCCAGCTCACCCCAGAAGAATCAGCCCCAGCATTTT	CASSPQKNQPQHF
.	TRBV5-4	TRBD2	TRBJ2-2	TGTGCCAGCAGCTTGGGGACTAGCGGGAGAAACACCGGGGAGCTGTTTTTT	CASSLGTSGRNTGELFF
.	TRBV6-1	TRBD1	TRBJ2-7	TGTGCCAGCAGTGAAGTCAGGGGGCTAGACGAGCAGTACTTC	CASSEVRGLDEQYF
.	TRBV9	.	TRBJ1-2	TGTGCCAGCAGCGGAGACTATGGCTACACCTTC	CASSGDYGYTF
.	TRBV6-1	TRBD2	TRBJ2-7	TGTGCCAGCGCCGGGGCGGCGGGGGGGTTGTCCGAGCAGTACTTC	CASAGAAGGLSEQYF
.	TRBV5-8	TRBD1	TRBJ2-5	TGTGCCAGCAGTTTGCTAAACAGGGGCCAAGAGACCCAGTACTTC	CASSLLNRGQETQYF
.	TRBV6-1	.	TRBJ2-5	TGTGCCAGCCTTAGGGCCAGGGGGGAAGAGACCCAGTACTTC	CASLRARGEETQYF
.	TRBV4-1	TRBD2	TRBJ2-1	TGCGCCAGCAGCCACTCGAGCCGAGCGGGAGGCGACAATGAGCAGTTCTTC	CASSHSSRAGGDNEQFF
.	TRBV27	TRBD2	TRBJ2-5	TGTGCCAGCAGTTTAACGGGGGGGATCCAAGAGACCCAGTACTTC	CASSLTGGIQETQYF
.	TRBV2	TRBD1	TRBJ2-2	TGTGCCAGCACTGGACAGGGGGACACCGGGGAGCTGTTTTTT	CASTGQGDTGELFF
.	TRBV7-6	TRBD2	TRBJ2-1	TGTGCCAGCAGCCGATACCCTGCGCTAGCGGACACCTACAATGAGCAGTTCTTC	CASSRYPALADTYNEQFF
.	TRBV2	.	TRBJ1-2	TGTGCCAGCAGTGAAGGGCAATTTCATGGCTACACCTTC	CASSEGQFHGYTF
.	TRBV29-1	TRBD1	TRBJ2-7	TGCAGCGTTGGGGACAGGGAGGCCTACGAGCAGTACTTC	CSVGDREAYEQYF
.	TRBV9	TRBD2	TRBJ2-7	TGTGCCAGCAGCTCCGGACTAGCGGGCCACGAGCAGTACTTC	CASSSGLAGHEQYF
once	TRBV27	TRBD1	TRBJ1-4	TGTGCCAGCAGTTACGGGACAGGGAGGGAAAAACTGTTTTTT	CASSYGTGREKLFF
.	TRBV29-1	.	TRBJ1-1	TGCAGCGTAGGACTCCCTGAAGCTTTCTTT	CSVGLPEAFF
.	TRBV28	.	TRBJ1-5	TGTGCCAGCAGTTTATTGCGAGGTCAGCCCCAGCATTTT	CASSLLRGQPQHF
.	TRBV7-8	.	TRBJ2-6	TGTGCCAGCAGCTTTCAGGGATCTGGGGCCAACGTCCTGACTTTC	CASSFQGSGANVLTF
.	TRBV5-8	.	TRBJ2-7	TGTGCCAGCAGCCCCAGGAGGGACCCTTTCTACGAGCAGTACTTC	CASSPRRDPFYEQYF
.	TRBV11-1	.	TRBJ1-4	TGTGCCAGCAGCCGATCGACGGGTCGAAATGAAAAACTGTTTTTT	CASSRSTGRNEKLFF
.	TRBV2	.	TRBJ1-1	TGTGCCAGCGTCCCCAGGGACACTGAAGCTTTCTTT	CASVPRDTEAFF
.	TRBV29-1	TRBD2	TRBJ2-2	TGCAGCGTTGAAGGGACTAGCGGGAACACCGGGGAGCTGTTTTTT	CSVEGTSGNTGELFF